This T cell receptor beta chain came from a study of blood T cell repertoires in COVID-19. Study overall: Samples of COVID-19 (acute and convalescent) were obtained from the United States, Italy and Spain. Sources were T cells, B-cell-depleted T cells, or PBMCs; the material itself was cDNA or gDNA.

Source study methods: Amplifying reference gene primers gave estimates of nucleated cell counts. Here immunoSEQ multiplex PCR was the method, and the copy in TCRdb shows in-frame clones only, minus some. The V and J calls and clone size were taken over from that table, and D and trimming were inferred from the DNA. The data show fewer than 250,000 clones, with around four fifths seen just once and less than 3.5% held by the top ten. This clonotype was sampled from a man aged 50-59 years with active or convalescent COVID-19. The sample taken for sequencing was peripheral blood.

The CDR3 region is CASRTSMNTEAFF. As DNA, the CDR3 is TGCGCCAGCAGGACAAGTATGAACACTGAAGCTTTCTTT. V and J are TRBV5-1 and TRBJ1-1; D unclear. Trimming took off 5 bases at V and 0 bases at J, with 8 bases between the two ends. The CDR3 runs 13 residues. CDR1 is SGHRS, CDR2 YFSETQ, per germline. Complete variable domain (other parts from reference TRBV5-1 and TRBJ1-1): KAGVTQTPRYLIKTRGQQVTLSCSPISGHRSVSWYQQTPGQGLQFLFEYFSETQRNKGNFPGRFSGRQFSNSRSEMNVSTLELGDSALYLCASRTSMNTEAFFGQGTRLTVV.